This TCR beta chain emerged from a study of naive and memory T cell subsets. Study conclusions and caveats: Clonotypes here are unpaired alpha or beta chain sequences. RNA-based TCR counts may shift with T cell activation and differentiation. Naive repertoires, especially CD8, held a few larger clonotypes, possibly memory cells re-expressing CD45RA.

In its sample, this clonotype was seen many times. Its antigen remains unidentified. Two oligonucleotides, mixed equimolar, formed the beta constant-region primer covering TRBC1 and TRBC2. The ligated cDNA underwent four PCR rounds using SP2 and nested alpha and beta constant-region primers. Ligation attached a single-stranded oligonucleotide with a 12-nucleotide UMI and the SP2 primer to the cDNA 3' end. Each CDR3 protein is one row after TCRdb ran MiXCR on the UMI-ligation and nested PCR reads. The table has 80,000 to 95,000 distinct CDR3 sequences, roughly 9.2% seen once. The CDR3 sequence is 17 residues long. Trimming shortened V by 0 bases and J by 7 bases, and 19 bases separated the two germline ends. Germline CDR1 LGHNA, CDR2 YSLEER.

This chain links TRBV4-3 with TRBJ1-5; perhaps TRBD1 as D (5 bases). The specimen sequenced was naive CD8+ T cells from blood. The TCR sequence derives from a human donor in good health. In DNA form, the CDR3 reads TGCGCCAGCAGCCAAGACCCCTGGACATTGCCTGGCCAGCCCCAGCATTTT. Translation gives CASSQDPWTLPGQPQHF.